This T cell receptor beta chain is drawn from a study of Graves' ophthalmopathy and Graves' hyperthyroidism. Background on the study: Pretreatment peripheral blood was obtained at initial diagnosis. General observations from the study: Blood contained most expanded thyroid clonotypes exceeding 0.001 frequency.

This clonotype was detected only a few times. Its antigen is still unknown. V gave up 5 bases and J gave up 1 base; unmatched junction bases: 3. Germline CDR1 reads MNHEY; CDR2 reads SVGEGT. This CDR3 spans 14 amino acids. The study amplified TCR beta CDR3 regions using RNA transcripts. Second-round multiplex PCR came after first-round RT-PCR with HTBI primers. TCRdb re-called the multiplex PCR reads through MiXCR, storing one row per CDR3 protein. The repertoire holds nearly 400,000 distinct CDR3 sequences, approximately 16% seen once, with approximately 1.4% in the top ten. Having ophthalmopathy, the donors showed moderate-to-severe activity, CAS ≥3 and NOSPECS ≥4, with disease lasting under 3 months. Other autoimmune diseases, uncontrolled infections, pregnancy and lactation each led to patient exclusion.

The TCR originated in a woman aged 18-29 years with Graves' ophthalmopathy. The sequenced sample was peripheral blood. V and J are TRBV6-2 or TRBV6-3 and TRBJ1-1; 8 positions agree with TRBD1. DNA for the CDR3: TGTGCCAGCAGTGACGGACAGGGGAACACTGAAGCTTTCTTT. Protein: CASSDGQGNTEAFF.